The 32 T cell receptor beta chains below all came from one sample that was sequenced in a study of human T cells and chemical hapten exposure. The time point is: patch test 1, 2 weeks after DPC sensitization. Treatment here: therapeutic diphenylcyclopropenone sensitization with weekly scalp DPC. Unfractionated whole blood yielded the extracted total RNA. Using its own MiXCR run on the RACE reads, TCRdb lists one record per CDR3 protein. The data show 40,000 to 50,000 distinct CDR3 sequences, with 3% to 4% seen just once and 20% to 30% held by the top ten. The sample in question was whole blood, obtained in connection with sensitization to the hapten diphenylcyclopropenone (DPC). The receptor set was obtained from a man in his fifties or sixties with alopecia areata. Some clones in this sample may be carry-over from other donors' samples.

This clonotype came up many times. The chain recombines TRBV7-6 with TRBJ2-1, with 10 bases that match TRBD1. J was trimmed by 5 bases and V by 4 bases; bases with no gene match: 5. The CDR3 is 15 residues long. Germline assignment: CDR1 SGHVS and CDR2 FNYEAQ. CDR3 loop: CASSSGQGPHNEQFF. In nucleotides, the CDR3 is TGTGCCAGCAGCTCGGGACAGGGGCCCCACAATGAGCAGTTCTTC.

The J gene is TRBJ1-5, the V gene TRBV7-9; D may be TRBD1 (5 bases). CDR1 and CDR2 (germline): SEHNR, FQNEAQ (reference sequence). There are 14 residues in the CDR3. V dropped 5 bases and J dropped 12 bases, with 20 bases sitting between them. CDR3 coding DNA: TGTGCCAGCAGCCAAAGCCCCCAGGGTCAGGTCCAGCATTTT. It yields the protein CASSQSPQGQVQHF.

This clonotype was seen repeatedly, ten times or more. V is TRBV20-1 and J is TRBJ2-2, with 9 bases that match TRBD2. The CDR3 covers 15 residues. The junction had 5 bases not matched to a gene; V was cut back by 4 bases and J by 2 bases. Germline V gene lookup returns CDR1 DFQATT and CDR2 SNEGSKA (reference sequence). For the CDR3, the DNA is TGCAGTGCTACTCTAGCGGGAATCAACACCGGGGAGCTGTTTTTT. Translating gives CSATLAGINTGELFF.

By its share, this clonotype is medium-sized (0.01 to 0.1%). The V and J genes are TRBV29-1 and TRBJ2-7; D remains ambiguous. V shed 4 bases and J shed 4 bases, with 11 bases lying between them. The CDR3 totals 12 residues. Looked up from germline, CDR1 is SQVTM and CDR2 is ANQGSEA. The DNA for the CDR3 is TGCAGCGTTGGAAGGGAAAGGTACGAGCAGTACTTC. This sequence encodes CSVGRERYEQYF.

J is TRBJ1-4 and V is TRBV20-1; D is unresolved. Trimming shortened V by 7 bases and J by 4 bases, and 13 bases separated the two germline ends. Germline assignment: CDR1 DFQATT and CDR2 SNEGSKA (reference sequence). The CDR3 loop spans 13 amino acids. The CDR3 loop reads CSGKRRFNEKLFF. The CDR3 nucleotides are TGCAGTGGTAAACGACGGTTTAATGAAAAACTGTTTTTT.

The table lists this clonotype with many counts. The chain is built from TRBV11-2 and TRBJ1-3, with no clear D. CDR3 length equals 14 residues. V dropped 4 bases and J dropped 4 bases, with 11 bases sitting between them. Germline V gives CDR1 SGHAT, CDR2 FQNNGV. For the CDR3, the DNA is TGTGCCAGCAGCTCAAATTTTCGGGGAAACACCATATATTTT. Translated: CASSSNFRGNTIYF.

This clonotype appeared many times. The V call is TRBV28, the J call TRBJ1-5, with D unresolved. The CDR3 is 16 residues long. V lost 5 bases and J lost 2, with 16 bases in between. Germline V gene sequence: CDR1 MDHEN, CDR2 SYDVKM. The CDR3: CASSTLRKGGNQPQHF. The DNA for the CDR3 is TGTGCCAGCAGTACCTTAAGAAAGGGTGGCAATCAGCCCCAGCATTTT.

This clonotype appeared many times. This rearrangement joins TRBV12-3 or TRBV12-4 to TRBJ1-5, with 11 bases lining up with TRBD1. The CDR3 runs 13 residues. With 8 bases clipped from V and 4 bases from J, the junction kept 1 base outside the gene matches. The CDR3 protein is CASGTGGNQPQHF. The CDR3 coding sequence is TGTGCCAGCGGGACAGGGGGAAATCAGCCCCAGCATTTT.

In its sample, this clonotype was seen many times. The chain uses TRBV6-2 or TRBV6-3 and TRBJ2-3, with TRBD2 identical over 8 bases. Germline trimming cut 6 bases from V and 1 base from J; bases unmatched to any gene: 15. Per the germline V gene, CDR1 is MNHEY and CDR2 is SVGEGT. This CDR3 is 18 amino acids long. The CDR3 region has the DNA TGTGCCAGCAGCGATGAGGGGAGCGGGAGATGGGGCACAGATACGCAGTATTTT. Translated: CASSDEGSGRWGTDTQYF.

This clonotype showed up many times. The chain recombines TRBV29-1 with TRBJ2-1, with 9 bases identical to TRBD2. Germline V CDR1 and CDR2: SQVTM, ANQGSEA. The CDR3 contains 14 residues. Losses at the gene ends were 6 bases for V and 4 bases for J; bases not matched to a gene: 7. This chain's CDR3 is CSVGAGGPYNEQFF. CDR3 DNA: TGCAGCGTGGGGGCGGGAGGGCCGTACAATGAGCAGTTCTTC.

This clonotype was seen ten or more times. J is TRBJ1-6 and V is TRBV3-1, with D perhaps matching TRBD1 (5 bases). V lost 3 bases and J lost 10, with 7 bases in between. Germline CDR1 is LGHDT and CDR2 is YNNKEL (reference sequence). The CDR3 totals 12 residues. The CDR3 loop is CASSQWGSPLHF. The CDR3 region has the DNA TGTGCCAGCAGCCAGTGGGGCTCACCCCTCCACTTT.

This clonotype was recorded at least ten times. The rearrangement joins TRBV4-1 to TRBJ2-3, with 8 bases identical to TRBD2. CDR1 and CDR2 (germline): MGHRA, YSYEKL. The CDR3 totals 16 residues. J lost 5 bases, V lost 1 base, and 8 bases had no gene match. This CDR3 is CASSQGSGGGKDTQYF. In DNA form, the CDR3 reads TGCGCCAGCAGCCAAGGGAGCGGGGGAGGGAAAGATACGCAGTATTTT.

The rearrangement links TRBV18 to TRBJ2-4; TRBD2 might be the D (5 bases). This CDR3 has 15 residues. Germline assignment: CDR1 KGHSH and CDR2 LQKENI. The V end lost 2 bases, the J end lost 6 bases, and 14 bases lay between the germline ends. CDR3 in amino acids: CASSPERETGNIQYF. As DNA, the CDR3 is TGTGCCAGCTCACCAGAGAGGGAGACGGGAAACATTCAGTACTTC.

This clonotype was recorded at least ten times. The CDR3 DNA is TGTGCCAGCAGCCCCCTCCTCAATCCGACGGTATACACTGAAGCTTTCTTT. Translated: CASSPLLNPTVYTEAFF. The genes are TRBV14 and TRBJ1-1; D gene ambiguous. V was trimmed by 4 bases and J by 3 bases, leaving 21 bases between them. CDR1 SGHDN and CDR2 FVKESK come from the germline V gene. The CDR3 has 17 residues. Drawing the rest from reference TRBV14 and TRBJ1-1, the complete variable domain is EAGVTQFPSHSVIEKGQTVTLRCDPISGHDNLYWYRRVMGKEIKFLLHFVKESKQDESGMPNNRFLAERTGGTYSTLKVQPAELEDSGVYFCASSPLLNPTVYTEAFFGQGTRLTVV.

With respect to this clonotype: Just one base apart from a much larger clone, this may be a read error. In this CDR3 the conserved last residue, phenylalanine or tryptophan, is missing, so a read error is likely. The J gene is TRBJ2-1, the V gene TRBV20-1; 10 nucleotides agree with TRBD2. This CDR3 comprises 16 residues. Germline CDR1 and CDR2: DFQATT and SNEGSKA (reference sequence). The V gene end was trimmed by 4 bases and the J gene end by 4 bases; junction bases not matched to a gene: 10. The CDR3 nucleotides are TGCAGTGCTAAGAAACCAACTAGCGGGGATTACAATGAGCAGTTCTTA. It codes for CSAKKPTSGDYNEQFL.

This clonotype was recorded a few times. This CDR3 reads CASSQAVNYGYTF. CDR3 sequence (DNA): TGTGCCAGCAGCCAAGCGGTAAACTATGGCTACACCTTC. The chain recombines TRBV3-1 with TRBJ1-2, with unresolved D. V was shortened by 1 base and J by 2 bases, with 5 bases between the two germline ends. Germline CDR1 reads LGHDT; CDR2 reads YNNKEL (reference sequence). This CDR3 region has 13 residues.

Many counts were recorded for this clonotype. CDR3 residues: CASSGREQETQYF. The DNA for the CDR3 is TGTGCAAGTAGCGGGAGAGAACAAGAGACCCAGTACTTC. This chain connects TRBV30 to TRBJ2-5, with TRBD2 matching 9 bases. The CDR3 has 13 residues. Germline V lookup: CDR1 GTSNPN, CDR2 SVGIG (reference sequence).

This clonotype was seen repeatedly, ten times or more. This sequence joins TRBV7-9 and TRBJ2-5; no reliable D call. The CDR3 runs 12 residues. With 4 bases removed from V and 3 bases from J, the gap between germline ends came to 6 bases. Looked up from germline, CDR1 is SEHNR and CDR2 is FQNEAQ (reference sequence). The CDR3 protein is CASSSSEETQYF. The CDR3 DNA follows: TGTGCCAGCAGCTCATCGGAAGAGACCCAGTACTTC. The variable domain in full, completed from reference TRBV7-9 and TRBJ2-5, reads DTGVSQNPRHKITKRGQNVTFRCDPISEHNRLYWYRQTLGQGPEFLTYFQNEAQLEKSRLLSDRFSAERPKGSFSTLEIQRTEQGDSAMYLCASSSSEETQYFGPGTRLLVL.

The chain uses TRBV28 and TRBJ2-7; D might be TRBD1 (5 bases). V was pared by 6 bases and J by 5 bases, with 14 bases between. The CDR3 consists of 13 residues. Germline loops: CDR1 MDHEN, CDR2 SYDVKM. CDR3 residues: CASRLQGLNEQYF. The CDR3, as DNA: TGTGCCAGCAGGCTCCAGGGTCTGAACGAGCAGTACTTC.

This clonotype came up many times. V usage is TRBV28 and J usage is TRBJ2-2, with 10 bases aligning to TRBD2. Germline V lookup: CDR1 MDHEN, CDR2 SYDVKM. The CDR3 is made up of 15 amino acids. J was trimmed by 4 bases and V by 3 bases; bases with no gene match: 2. The CDR3 DNA reads as TGTGCCAGCAGTTTGGCTAGCGGGAGCACCGGGGAGCTGTTTTTT. Protein product: CASSLASGSTGELFF.

This clonotype has ten or more counts. The J gene is TRBJ2-7, the V gene TRBV12-3 or TRBV12-4; D is undetermined. V lost 8 bases and J lost 4, with 15 bases in between. The CDR3 extends over 13 amino acids. The CDR3 sequence is CASSGSTVYEQYF. The CDR3 DNA reads TGTGCCAGCTCAGGATCGACCGTTTACGAGCAGTACTTC.

This clonotype was found many times. The V call is TRBV20-1, the J call TRBJ2-7; 12 positions match TRBD1. This CDR3 has 14 amino acids. Losses at the gene ends were 7 bases for V and 5 bases for J; bases not matched to a gene: 9. Germline assignment: CDR1 DFQATT and CDR2 SNEGSKA (reference sequence). The CDR3 coding sequence is TGCAGTGTTCCCACCGGGACAGGGGGCGACGAGCAGTACTTC. Its translation: CSVPTGTGGDEQYF.

This clonotype showed up many times. V and J are TRBV29-1 and TRBJ1-2; D might be TRBD1 (5 bases). CDR1 is SQVTM and CDR2 is ANQGSEA in the germline V gene. The CDR3 is 14 amino acids. Trimming removed 7 bases from V and 8 bases from J, with 23 bases in between. As DNA, the CDR3 is TGCAGCGCTGACCGGGGCAGTAGGCAGGTCGGCTACACCTTC. It codes for CSADRGSRQVGYTF.

This clonotype occurred many times. The genes are TRBV4-1 and TRBJ2-1; D is perhaps TRBD1 (5 bases). The length of the CDR3 is 16 residues. V lost 1 base, J lost 3 bases, and 13 bases lay in between. Per germline, CDR1 MGHRA and CDR2 YSYEKL. The CDR3 loop reads CASSQGQGGYYNEQFF. In nucleotides, the CDR3 is TGCGCCAGCAGCCAAGGTCAGGGCGGATACTACAATGAGCAGTTCTTC.

The chain joins TRBV20-1 to TRBJ1-2; D is undetermined. The germline V gene encodes CDR1 DFQATT and CDR2 SNEGSKA (reference sequence). With 0 bases removed from V and 4 bases from J, the gap between germline ends came to 6 bases. This CDR3 has 12 amino acids. The CDR3 DNA follows: TGCAGTGCTAGAGAGGGAGTCTATGGCTACACCTTC. It codes for CSAREGVYGYTF.

This chain connects TRBV12-3 or TRBV12-4 to TRBJ2-1, with a weak D call TRBD2 (6 bases). Between the trimmed V and J ends, which lost 6 bases and 2 bases, there was a span of 17 bases. The CDR3 runs to 16 residues. CDR3 amino acids: CASSFARTITYNEQFF. Written as DNA, the CDR3 is TGTGCCAGCAGCTTTGCCAGGACTATCACCTACAATGAGCAGTTCTTC.

There are many counts of this clonotype. The chain's CDR3 is CASSLSRYTQYF. The CDR3 DNA reads as TGTGCCAGCAGTTTATCCCGGTATACGCAGTATTTT. The chain links TRBV12-3 or TRBV12-4 to TRBJ2-3; no clear D gene. This CDR3 contains 12 residues. The V and J ends lost 2 bases and 7 bases respectively, with 7 bases between them.

This clonotype was counted ten times or more. This chain uses TRBV20-1 with TRBJ1-4; D is uncertain. This CDR3 has 13 residues. Germline lookup yields CDR1 DFQATT and CDR2 SNEGSKA (reference sequence). V was pared by 1 base and J by 7 bases, with 10 bases between. CDR3 bases: TGCAGTGCTAGAGCTCGGCAGGTTGAAAAACTGTTTTTT. This codes for CSARARQVEKLFF.

A word on this clonotype: A much larger clonotype is one base distant, so this may be a read error. This chain uses TRBV5-1 with TRBJ2-3; D is unresolved. Germline CDR1 SGHRS, CDR2 YFSETQ. This CDR3 has 16 residues. The CDR3: CARSLNPGLSPDTQYF. The CDR3 DNA sequence: TGCGCCAGGAGCTTGAATCCGGGCCTTAGTCCAGATACGCAGTATTTT.

This clonotype has more than one count but fewer than ten. The chain couples TRBV15 to TRBJ1-1; TRBD1 agrees at 8 bases. Losses at the gene ends were 3 bases for V and 10 bases for J; bases not matched to a gene: 7. The CDR3 consists of 13 residues. Germline V gives CDR1 LNHNV, CDR2 YYDKDF (reference sequence). The CDR3 is CATSRDREGRAFF. The CDR3 coding sequence is TGTGCCACCAGCAGGGACAGGGAGGGTAGAGCTTTCTTT.

Regarding this clonotype: It may be a read error: a sequence one base away is much more abundant. The CDR3 bases are TGTGCCAGCATCCGGGAGGGGATCATCTATGGCTACACCTTC. As protein: CASIREGIIYGYTF. The J gene is TRBJ1-2, the V gene TRBV5-5; D perhaps matches TRBD1 (5 bases). Germline V gene lookup returns CDR1 SGHKS and CDR2 YYEKEE (reference sequence). This CDR3 spans 14 amino acids. V lost 6 bases and J 4 bases, leaving 16 bases between the germline ends. The whole variable domain, remainder taken from reference TRBV5-5 and TRBJ1-2, is DAGVTQSPTHLIKTRGQQVTLRCSPISGHKSVSWYQQVLGQGPQFIFQYYEKEERGRGNFPDRFSARQFPNYSSELNVNALLLGDSALYLCASIREGIIYGYTFGSGTRLTVV.

The chain couples TRBV2 to TRBJ2-1; TRBD2 matches at 14 bases. V was pared by 9 bases and J by 7 bases, with 11 bases of the junction left unmatched. The CDR3 is 16 residues long. CDR1 and CDR2 (germline): SNHLY, FYNNEI. The chain's CDR3 is CARDQTSGRAINEQFF. CDR3 DNA sequence: TGTGCCAGAGACCAGACTAGCGGGAGGGCAATAAATGAGCAGTTCTTC.